This section outlines one TCR beta chain sequence together with its context. This CDR3 spans 14 amino acids. Germline loops: CDR1 LNHDA, CDR2 SQIVND (reference sequence). V was clipped by 4 bases and J by 0 bases, with 9 bases between them. TCRdb's table, derived via immunoSEQ multiplex PCR, lists solely in-frame clones and lacks some. The table includes hundreds of thousands of clones, approximately 79% detected once. This specimen comes from a study of blood T cell repertoires in COVID-19. The chain carries TRBV19 and TRBJ1-1, with D uncertain. The receptor's source is an elderly woman with active or convalescent COVID-19. The specimen sequenced was peripheral blood. CDR3 protein: CASSTRTLNTEAFF. The CDR3 bases are TGTGCCAGTAGTACCCGGACTTTGAACACTGAAGCTTTCTTT.